This TCR beta chain emerged from a study of cytomegalovirus exposure and HLA in healthy donors. The overall study: Findings of an earlier analysis included roughly 110 million unique TCR beta sequences from 190 million or so T cells. General study points: Cytomegalovirus status was reportedly diagnosed by the classifier with high sensitivity and specificity. Researchers left out some V segments, among them TRBV6-2 and TRBV6-3, as indistinguishable.

Comment on this clone: Its antigen remains unknown.

The V gene's germline CDR1 is SGDLS and CDR2 YYNGEE. Trimming cost V 4 bases and J 8 bases, with 15 bases left between them. The CDR3 consists of 13 residues. PCR involved 60 Vbeta and 13 Jbeta primers. The data were produced by immunoSEQ multiplex PCR, yet TCRdb's version contains in-frame clones alone and is incomplete. Of around 130,000 clones listed, 70% to 85% were seen once; the top ten hold approximately 2.4%. J is TRBJ1-1 and V is TRBV9; the D gene is possibly TRBD1 (5 bases). Sequenced material: PBMCs. This clonotype was obtained from a man aged 45 to 65 in good health and CMV-seronegative. The CDR3 loop is CASSPEPQGEAFF. The CDR3 DNA follows: TGTGCCAGCAGCCCCGAACCTCAGGGAGAAGCTTTCTTT.